This T cell receptor (beta chain) is from a study of blood T cell dynamics during melanoma immunotherapy. This clone has only one observation. Time point given: pre-treatment baseline. TCRdb's table, derived via immunoSEQ multiplex PCR, lists solely in-frame clones and lacks some. The sample holds 7,000 or so clones, over 70% seen once. The CDR3 runs 14 residues. CDR1 and CDR2 (germline): GTSNPN, SVGIG (reference sequence). The TCR originated in a human donor with melanoma. Some clones in this sample may be carry-over from other donors' samples. Specimen: blood, collected from a patient treated with checkpoint blockade. The chain couples TRBV30 to TRBJ2-3, with TRBD1 identical over 8 bases. CDR3: CGWGPGGSDYTQYF. The CDR3 bases are TGTGGATGGGGACCAGGGGGCAGTGATTATACGCAGTATTTT.